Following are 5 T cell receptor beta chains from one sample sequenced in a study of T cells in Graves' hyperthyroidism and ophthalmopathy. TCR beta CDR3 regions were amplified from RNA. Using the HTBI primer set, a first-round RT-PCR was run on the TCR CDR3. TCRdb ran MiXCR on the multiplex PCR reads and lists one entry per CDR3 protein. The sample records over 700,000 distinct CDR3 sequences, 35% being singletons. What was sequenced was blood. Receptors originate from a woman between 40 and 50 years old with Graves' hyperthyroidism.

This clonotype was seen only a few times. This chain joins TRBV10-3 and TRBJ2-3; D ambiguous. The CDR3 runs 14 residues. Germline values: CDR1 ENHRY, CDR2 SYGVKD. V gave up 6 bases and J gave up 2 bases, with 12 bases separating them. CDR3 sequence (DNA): TGTGCCATCAGGCCAGCCCTGAACACAGATACGCAGTATTTT. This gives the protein CAIRPALNTDTQYF.

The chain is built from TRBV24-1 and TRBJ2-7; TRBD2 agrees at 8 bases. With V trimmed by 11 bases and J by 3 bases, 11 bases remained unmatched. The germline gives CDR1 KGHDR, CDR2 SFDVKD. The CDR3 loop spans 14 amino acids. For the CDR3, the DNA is TGTGCCAGCTCAGCCTCGAGCGGGAGCTACGAGCAGTACTTC. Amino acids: CASSASSGSYEQYF.

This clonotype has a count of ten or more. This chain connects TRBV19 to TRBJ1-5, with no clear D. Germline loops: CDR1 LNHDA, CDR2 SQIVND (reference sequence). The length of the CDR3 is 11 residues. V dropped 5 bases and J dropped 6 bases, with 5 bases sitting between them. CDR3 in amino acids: CASSQGQPQHF. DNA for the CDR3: TGTGCCAGTAGTCAAGGTCAGCCCCAGCATTTT.

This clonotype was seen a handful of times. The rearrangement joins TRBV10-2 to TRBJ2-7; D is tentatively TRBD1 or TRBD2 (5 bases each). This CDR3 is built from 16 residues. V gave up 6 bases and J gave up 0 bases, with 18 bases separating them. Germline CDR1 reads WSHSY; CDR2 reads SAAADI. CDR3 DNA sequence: TGCGCCAGCAGCCAAGATCTGGGACGCCTCTCCTACGAGCAGTACTTC. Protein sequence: CASSQDLGRLSYEQYF.

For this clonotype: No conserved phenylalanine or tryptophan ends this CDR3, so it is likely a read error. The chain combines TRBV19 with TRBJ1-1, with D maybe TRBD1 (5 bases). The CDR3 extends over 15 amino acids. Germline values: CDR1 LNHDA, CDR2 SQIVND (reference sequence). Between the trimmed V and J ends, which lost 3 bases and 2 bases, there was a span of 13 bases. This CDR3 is CASSIPPGLNTEAFL. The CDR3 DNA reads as TGTGCCAGTAGTATCCCCCCAGGGTTAAACACTGAAGCTTTCCTT.